This TCR beta chain was obtained from a study of cytomegalovirus exposure and HLA in healthy donors. In regard to this clone: Its antigen remains unknown.

Study-level findings and limits: Analyses of presence and absence presupposed an approximately uniform sequencing depth across donors.

Germline V gene data show CDR1 as SQVTM and CDR2 as ANQGSEA. V was pared by 7 bases and J by 1 base, with 10 bases between. There are 13 residues in the CDR3. A multiplex PCR was run with 60 Vbeta primers and 13 Jbeta primers. Sequencing was performed with immunoSEQ multiplex PCR; in TCRdb, only in-frame clones are kept and a portion is missing. The data show 65,000 to 95,000 clones, approximately 80% seen once. The chain combines TRBV29-1 with TRBJ1-4; unclear D gene. Sequencing was done on a sample of PBMCs. This TCR derives from a human donor in good health. The CDR3 loop is CSADFGTNEKLFF. The DNA of the CDR3 is TGCAGCGCGGACTTTGGAACTAATGAAAAACTGTTTTTT.